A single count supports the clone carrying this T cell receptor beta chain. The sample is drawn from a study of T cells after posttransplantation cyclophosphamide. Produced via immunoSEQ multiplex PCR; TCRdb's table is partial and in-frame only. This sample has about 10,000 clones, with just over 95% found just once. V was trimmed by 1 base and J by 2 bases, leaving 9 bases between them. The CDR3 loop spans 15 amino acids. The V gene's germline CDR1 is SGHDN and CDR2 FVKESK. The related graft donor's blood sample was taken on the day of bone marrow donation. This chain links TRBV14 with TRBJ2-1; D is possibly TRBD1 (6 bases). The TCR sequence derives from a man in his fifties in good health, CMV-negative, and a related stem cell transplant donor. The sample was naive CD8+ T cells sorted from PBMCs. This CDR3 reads CASSQARGAYNEQFF. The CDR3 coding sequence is TGTGCCAGCAGCCAAGCCAGGGGTGCCTACAATGAGCAGTTCTTC.